The next 28 T cell receptor beta chains were all read from a single sample in a study of PD-1 blockade in classical Hodgkin lymphoma. Assay used: immunoSEQ multiplex PCR; TCRdb lists only in-frame clones, some missing. The repertoire holds around 11,000 clones, with approximately 71% as singletons. Exposure to brentuximab vedotin varied, and each patient had relapsed following autologous stem cell transplantation. The specimen was peripheral blood mononuclear cells (PBMCs), collected at baseline. The receptors shown here come from a human donor with classical Hodgkin lymphoma.

The chain has TRBV10-3 and TRBJ1-1, with TRBD1 as a possible D gene (6 bases). The CDR3 is 15 residues long. Germline CDR1 ENHRY, CDR2 SYGVKD. Trimming took off 2 bases at V and 5 bases at J, with 15 bases between the two ends. CDR3 nucleotides: TGTGCCATCAGTGAGCCAGCGGGGGCGCGGACTGAAGCTTTCTTT. As protein: CAISEPAGARTEAFF.

V is TRBV27 and J is TRBJ2-7, with 7 nucleotides matching TRBD1. The CDR3 has 17 amino acids. Germline V lookup: CDR1 MNHEY, CDR2 SMNVEV (reference sequence). Trimming took 6 bases from V and 0 from J; bases not matched to a gene: 14. In DNA, the CDR3 is TGTGCCAGCAGCCGCGGCGTGGACAGGAAAAGCTCCTACGAGCAGTACTTC. It specifies CASSRGVDRKSSYEQYF.

The V call is TRBV7-8, the J call TRBJ2-7; D may be TRBD1 or TRBD2 (5 bases each). This CDR3 is 14 amino acids long. Germline CDR1 SGHVS, CDR2 FQNEAQ. With 3 bases removed from V and 3 bases from J, the gap between germline ends came to 12 bases. CDR3 in amino acids: CASSFTGTVYEQYF. The CDR3 region has the DNA TGTGCCAGCAGCTTTACCGGGACGGTCTACGAGCAGTACTTC.

This clone has a handful of counts. The rearrangement uses TRBV7-9 and TRBJ2-1, with D possibly TRBD1 on 5 matching bases. Germline CDR1 is SEHNR and CDR2 is FQNEAQ (reference sequence). The CDR3 covers 13 residues. Trimming took 5 bases from V and 6 from J, leaving 11 bases between them. DNA of the CDR3: TGTGCCAGCAGCCGGACCGACAGCAATGAGCAGTTCTTC. Encoded protein: CASSRTDSNEQFF.

V and J are TRBV2 and TRBJ2-4, with D maybe TRBD2 (6 bases). The CDR3 contains 12 residues. V lost 6 bases and J 7 bases, leaving 10 bases between the germline ends. Germline CDR1 is SNHLY and CDR2 is FYNNEI. CDR3 in amino acids: CASSGEANIQYF. In DNA, the CDR3 is TGTGCCAGCAGCGGGGAGGCCAACATTCAGTACTTC. Based on the CDR3 plus reference TRBV2 and TRBJ2-4, the full variable domain is EPEVTQTPSHQVTQMGQEVILRCVPISNHLYFYWYRQILGQKVEFLVSFYNNEISEKSEIFDDQFSVERPDGSNFTLKIRSTKLEDSAMYFCASSGEANIQYFGAGTRLSVL.

The rearrangement uses TRBV2 and TRBJ2-1, with D possibly being TRBD1 or TRBD2 (5 bases each). The germline V and J ends were trimmed by 8 bases and 4 bases, with 9 bases remaining between them. Germline V gene data show CDR1 as SNHLY and CDR2 as FYNNEI. The CDR3 is made up of 12 amino acids. CDR3 sequence reads: CASGGEYNEQFF. The DNA for the CDR3 is TGTGCCAGCGGGGGAGAGTACAATGAGCAGTTCTTC.

This chain links TRBV6-5 with TRBJ1-3; D gene uncertain. The CDR3 contains 16 residues. CDR1 and CDR2 (germline): MNHEY, SVGAGI. The V gene lost 0 bases and the J gene lost 2 bases, with 11 bases spanning the gap. CDR3 DNA: TGTGCCAGCAGTTACTCGTTCCGGGAAGCTGGAAACACCATATATTTT. This translates into CASSYSFREAGNTIYF.

The chain employs TRBV28 and TRBJ1-5; 7 nucleotides line up with TRBD1. V lost 2 bases to trimming and J lost 9 bases; unmatched junction nucleotides: 10. Germline V lookup: CDR1 MDHEN, CDR2 SYDVKM. This CDR3 has 15 residues. The DNA of the CDR3 is TGTGCCAGCAGTTTAGACAGGGCCCTGACAAGGCCCCAGCATTTT. Protein: CASSLDRALTRPQHF.

The V and J genes are TRBV5-1 and TRBJ2-3, with 8 bases aligning to TRBD2. V was pared by 5 bases and J by 0 bases, with 8 bases of the junction left unmatched. CDR3 length: 16 residues. Germline CDR1 is SGHRS and CDR2 is YFSETQ. CDR3 DNA: TGCGCCAGCAGTCTAGCGGGCCTTCAGAGCACAGATACGCAGTATTTT. Its translation is CASSLAGLQSTDTQYF.

The chain has TRBV18 and TRBJ1-6, with a possible D match to TRBD1 (5 bases). The germline V gene encodes CDR1 KGHSH and CDR2 LQKENI. V was cut by 4 bases and J by 5 bases, with 15 bases left in between. The CDR3 sequence is 16 residues long. CDR3 bases: TGTGCCAGCTCACTCCTCGGCCGGGGCCATAATTCACCCCTCCACTTT. Its protein product is CASSLLGRGHNSPLHF.

The sample holds a few counts of this clone. This chain uses TRBV29-1 with TRBJ2-5, with D unclear. This CDR3 is built from 12 residues. Germline CDR1 reads SQVTM; CDR2 reads ANQGSEA. Trimming pared 4 bases from V and 4 bases from J, leaving 10 bases between. CDR3 sequence reads: CSVGTSLETQYF. The CDR3 region has the DNA TGCAGCGTTGGAACCTCTTTAGAGACCCAGTACTTC.

In the case of this clone: The same CDR3 can be traced to other DNA sequences in this sample. The rearrangement links TRBV7-2 to TRBJ1-2; the D is unclear. Germline-derived CDR1 and CDR2 are SGHTA and FQGNSA. The CDR3 extends over 13 amino acids. V lost 1 base to trimming and J lost 5 bases, with 8 bases between them. DNA for the CDR3: TGTGCCAGCAGCTTAGACAGAACTTATGGCTACACCTTC. Translated, it gives CASSLDRTYGYTF. Drawing the rest from reference TRBV7-2 and TRBJ1-2, the complete variable domain is GAGVSQSPSNKVTEKGKDVELRCDPISGHTALYWYRQSLGQGLEFLIYFQGNSAPDKSGLPSDRFSAERTGGSVSTLTIQRTQQEDSAVYLCASSLDRTYGYTFGSGTRLTVV.

This clone showed up just a few times. The chain links TRBV30 to TRBJ1-6; D may be TRBD1 (5 bases). Deletions cut 0 bases from V and 7 bases from J, with 10 bases between. In germline, CDR1 is GTSNPN, CDR2 SVGIG (reference sequence). This CDR3 spans 14 amino acids. Here the CDR3 reads CAWSVGTANSPLHF. CDR3 coding DNA: TGTGCCTGGAGTGTAGGGACGGCAAATTCACCCCTCCACTTT.

The chain recombines TRBV4-1 with TRBJ2-7; 12 bases align to TRBD1. J lost 3 bases, V lost 3 bases, and 3 bases had no gene match. CDR3 length: 15 amino acids. Germline CDR1 is MGHRA and CDR2 is YSYEKL. CDR3 protein: CASSQGQGAYYEQYF. In DNA form, the CDR3 reads TGCGCCAGCAGCCAGGGACAGGGGGCATACTACGAGCAGTACTTC.

This clone was observed a few times. V gene TRBV10-3 combines with J gene TRBJ2-2; 7 bases are a match to TRBD2. V was clipped by 6 bases and J by 1 base; unmatched bases: 2. CDR1 is ENHRY, CDR2 SYGVKD, per germline. There are 14 residues in the CDR3. Written as DNA, the CDR3 is TGTGCCATCAGGGGACTACAGAACACCGGGGAGCTGTTTTTT. Translating it yields CAIRGLQNTGELFF.

This chain uses TRBV4-2 with TRBJ2-7, with D perhaps TRBD1 (6 bases). V was trimmed by 6 bases and J by 3 bases, leaving 21 bases between them. CDR3 length equals 16 residues. CDR1 and CDR2 from the germline V gene are LGHNA and YNFKEQ. The CDR3 DNA reads TGTGCCAGCAGTAAGACAGGCGCCCGGAACTTCTACGAGCAGTACTTC. This gives the protein CASSKTGARNFYEQYF.

The chain recombines TRBV10-3 with TRBJ2-2; TRBD1 agrees at 8 bases. Germline V gene sequence: CDR1 ENHRY, CDR2 SYGVKD. The CDR3 is made up of 15 amino acids. V shed 6 bases and J 1 base; nucleotides not matched to a gene: 4. The CDR3 coding sequence is TGTGCCATCAGGACCGGGACAGGGAACACCGGGGAGCTGTTTTTT. Its translation: CAIRTGTGNTGELFF.

J is TRBJ2-1 and V is TRBV27, with 7 nucleotides matching TRBD2. Per germline, CDR1 MNHEY and CDR2 SMNVEV (reference sequence). The CDR3 has 18 residues. V lost 6 bases to trimming and J lost 0 bases; unmatched junction nucleotides: 14. This chain's CDR3 is CASSPLVMRGSSYNEQFF. CDR3 bases: TGTGCCAGCAGCCCACTTGTTATGCGGGGGAGCTCCTACAATGAGCAGTTCTTC.

V and J are TRBV4-2 and TRBJ2-1; D is possibly TRBD1 or TRBD2 (6 bases each). The CDR3 totals 17 residues. Trimming took 4 bases from V and 1 from J, leaving 17 bases between them. CDR1 LGHNA and CDR2 YNFKEQ come from the germline V gene. DNA for the CDR3: TGTGCCAGCAGCCTTCGGAGGGGGGCGGCGTCCTACAATGAGCAGTTCTTC. It codes for CASSLRRGAASYNEQFF.

The chain has TRBV11-2 and TRBJ1-5, with D maybe TRBD1 (5 bases). The germline gives CDR1 SGHAT, CDR2 FQNNGV. The germline V and J ends were trimmed by 1 base and 5 bases, with 9 bases remaining between them. The CDR3 totals 14 residues. CDR3 residues: CASSLVGVYQPQHF. The CDR3, as DNA: TGTGCCAGCAGCTTAGTAGGGGTTTATCAGCCCCAGCATTTT.

CDR3 nucleotides: TGTGCCAGCAGCGTAACGGGTATCTCAGGGGCAGATACGCAGTATTTT. Translation gives CASSVTGISGADTQYF. The genes are TRBV9 and TRBJ2-3, with D maybe TRBD1 (6 bases). V was shortened by 1 base and J by 4 bases, with 16 bases between the two germline ends. Germline V CDR1 and CDR2: SGDLS, YYNGEE. The CDR3 has 16 residues.

This chain joins TRBV27 and TRBJ2-6, with unresolved D. This CDR3 comprises 14 residues. Germline CDR1 reads MNHEY; CDR2 reads SMNVEV (reference sequence). V gave up 6 bases and J gave up 1 base, with 7 bases separating them. In DNA form, the CDR3 reads TGTGCCAGCAGGCACAGTTCTGGGGCCAACGTCCTGACTTTC. Amino acids: CASRHSSGANVLTF.

The chain carries TRBV7-7 and TRBJ2-1, with D unresolved. Germline V gives CDR1 SSHAT, CDR2 FNYEAQ (reference sequence). The V gene lost 0 bases and the J gene lost 4 bases, with 10 bases spanning the gap. The CDR3 runs to 15 residues. The CDR3: CASSLAGFGYNEQFF. The CDR3 DNA sequence: TGTGCCAGCAGCTTAGCGGGCTTCGGGTACAATGAGCAGTTCTTC. The full variable domain, rest sourced from reference TRBV7-7 and TRBJ2-1, is GAGVSQSPRYKVTKRGQDVTLRCDPISSHATLYWYQQALGQGPEFLTYFNYEAQPDKSGLPSDRFSAERPEGSISTLTIQRTEQRDSAMYRCASSLAGFGYNEQFFGPGTRLTVL.

The gene calls are TRBV28 and TRBJ2-7; 8 bases are a match to TRBD1. Germline V lookup: CDR1 MDHEN, CDR2 SYDVKM. V lost 11 bases and J lost 3; bases outside the gene matches: 9. This CDR3 is 13 amino acids long. DNA for the CDR3: TGTGCCGGGAAGAGACAGGGGAACTACGAGCAGTACTTC. Residues: CAGKRQGNYEQYF.

The chain uses TRBV7-8 and TRBJ2-2; no definite D call. V lost 1 base and J lost 6, with 12 bases in between. CDR1 and CDR2 (germline): SGHVS, FQNEAQ. The length of the CDR3 is 15 residues. The CDR3 nucleotides are TGTGCCAGCAGCTTAGTGGCCGGGCATCCCGGGGAGCTGTTTTTT. Residues: CASSLVAGHPGELFF.

CDR3 in amino acids: CASIPTSSSYNEQFF. The CDR3 DNA reads as TGTGCCAGCATCCCAACGTCAAGCTCCTACAATGAGCAGTTCTTC. The V and J genes are TRBV5-3 and TRBJ2-1, with unresolved D. TRBV5-3 is an ORF; its function is uncertain. The CDR3 is 15 residues long. Deletions cut 8 bases from V and 0 bases from J, with 15 bases between.

This chain connects TRBV6-5 to TRBJ1-1, with a possible D match to TRBD1 (5 bases). Trimming removed 5 bases from V and 0 bases from J, with 13 bases in between. This CDR3 has 15 amino acids. CDR1 and CDR2 (germline): MNHEY, SVGAGI. CDR3 loop: CASSPPGRLNTEAFF. CDR3 bases: TGTGCCAGCAGTCCCCCAGGGCGATTGAACACTGAAGCTTTCTTT.

This clone was observed a handful of times. The V gene is TRBV28, the J gene TRBJ2-3, with D possibly TRBD1 on 6 matching bases. The V end was cut by 6 bases, the J end by 2 bases, with 12 bases between. From germline, CDR1 is MDHEN and CDR2 SYDVKM. The CDR3 contains 14 residues. The CDR3 DNA sequence: TGTGCCAGCAGAGCAGGGGTTCCCACAGATACGCAGTATTTT. Translating it yields CASRAGVPTDTQYF.